Shown below are 23 T cell receptor beta chains from a single sample sequenced in a study of PD-L1 blockade in urothelial cancer. Method: immunoSEQ multiplex PCR; TCRdb's copy keeps in-frame clones and lacks some. The profile shows 55,000 to 70,000 clones, approximately 86% of them singletons. Sample: PBMCs, taken around atezolizumab (anti-PD-L1) treatment. The receptors were sampled from a man aged 45-65 years with urothelial cancer.

CDR3 region: CASSRTGVQPQHF. CDR3 nucleotides: TGTGCCAGCAGTCGGACAGGGGTACAGCCCCAGCATTTT. V is TRBV6-5 and J is TRBJ1-5; 9 bases line up with TRBD1. V was pared by 5 bases and J by 7 bases, with 3 bases of the junction left unmatched. This CDR3 region has 13 residues. Germline V gene sequence: CDR1 MNHEY, CDR2 SVGAGI.

Points on this clone: Germline and junction disagree at one end, which may indicate a read error. The chain has TRBV6-1 and TRBJ2-3, with D hard to call. CDR1 MNHNS and CDR2 SASEGT come from the germline V gene. The CDR3 extends over 14 amino acids. In DNA, the CDR3 is TGTGCCAGCAATGAAATGGCTAGGCGGGATACGCAGTATTTT. This translates into CASNEMARRDTQYF.

The J gene is TRBJ2-1, the V gene TRBV19; maybe TRBD2 (6 bases). Trimming took off 8 bases at V and 7 bases at J, with 9 bases between the two ends. The CDR3 consists of 11 residues. Looked up from germline, CDR1 is LNHDA and CDR2 is SQIVND (reference sequence). The CDR3 is CASEEGNEQFF. CDR3 nucleotide sequence: TGTGCCAGTGAGGAGGGGAATGAGCAGTTCTTC.

V gene TRBV6-1 combines with J gene TRBJ1-2; TRBD1 might be the D (6 bases). With 7 bases removed from V and 2 bases from J, the gap between germline ends came to 11 bases. The CDR3 is 13 amino acids. Germline assignment: CDR1 MNHNS and CDR2 SASEGT. CDR3 residues: CASTTTGNYGYTF. For the CDR3, the DNA is TGTGCCAGCACCACCACAGGGAACTATGGCTACACCTTC.

The V call is TRBV28, the J call TRBJ1-6, with a possible D match to TRBD1 (5 bases). Germline lookup yields CDR1 MDHEN and CDR2 SYDVKM. This CDR3 is 13 amino acids long. V lost 10 bases and J lost 11, with 18 bases in between. DNA of the CDR3: TGTGCCACAAGGGGTCGAGGTTATGCACCCCTCCACTTT. Translated: CATRGRGYAPLHF.

The rearrangement uses TRBV7-9 and TRBJ2-3; tentatively, D is TRBD1 (6 bases). The CDR3 runs to 17 residues. Germline V gene data show CDR1 as SEHNR and CDR2 as FQNEAQ (reference sequence). V dropped 5 bases and J dropped 3 bases, with 21 bases sitting between them. CDR3 protein: CASSPERLTGFTDTQYF. The CDR3 nucleotides are TGTGCCAGCAGCCCCGAAAGGCTAACAGGGTTTACAGATACGCAGTATTTT.

The rearrangement joins TRBV13 to TRBJ2-1; D perhaps matches TRBD2 (5 bases). This CDR3 region has 17 residues. Trimming took 6 bases from V and 2 from J, leaving 20 bases between them. From germline, CDR1 is PRHDT and CDR2 FYEKMQ (reference sequence). The CDR3 DNA is TGTGCCAGCAGATCCCCCTCGGTGGGAGCGGCCTACAATGAGCAGTTCTTC. The encoded protein is CASRSPSVGAAYNEQFF.

The V and J genes are TRBV6-1 and TRBJ1-2; D may be TRBD1 (6 bases). This CDR3 has 14 residues. The germline V and J ends were trimmed by 5 bases and 1 base, with 11 bases remaining between them. Per the germline V gene, CDR1 is MNHNS and CDR2 is SASEGT. The CDR3 sequence: CASSPGHLNYGYTF. Here the CDR3 DNA reads TGTGCCAGCAGTCCGGGACACCTTAACTATGGCTACACCTTC.

The chain uses TRBV30 and TRBJ2-1; TRBD2 matches at 12 bases. Trimming at V came to 6 bases and at J to 1 base, leaving 13 bases not matched to a gene. CDR3 size: 18 residues. Germline-derived CDR1 and CDR2 are GTSNPN and SVGIG (reference sequence). The chain's CDR3 is CACLPSPSGRASYNEQFF. CDR3 coding DNA: TGTGCCTGCCTCCCCAGTCCTAGCGGGAGGGCGTCCTACAATGAGCAGTTCTTC.

This rearrangement joins TRBV5-4 to TRBJ2-1, with 7 bases lining up with TRBD2. CDR1 is SGHNT, CDR2 YYREEE, per germline (reference sequence). This CDR3 contains 14 residues. Germline trimming cut 2 bases from V and 8 bases from J; bases unmatched to any gene: 7. The CDR3 nucleotides are TGTGCCAGCAGCTTTCCGGCGGGAGTGCATGAGCAGTTCTTC. Translated, it gives CASSFPAGVHEQFF. The full variable domain, with the rest looked up from reference TRBV5-4 and TRBJ2-1, is ETGVTQSPTHLIKTRGQQVTLRCSSQSGHNTVSWYQQALGQGPQFIFQYYREEENGRGNFPPRFSGLQFPNYSSELNVNALELDDSALYLCASSFPAGVHEQFFGPGTRLTVL.

This chain uses TRBV2 with TRBJ2-7; 8 bases agree with TRBD2. Per the germline V gene, CDR1 is SNHLY and CDR2 is FYNNEI. V lost 2 bases and J lost 6; bases outside the gene matches: 6. The CDR3 covers 14 residues. The DNA for the CDR3 is TGTGCCAGCAGTGAACGGGGGGGAGCGGTCGAGCAGTACTTC. This translates into CASSERGGAVEQYF.

The genes are TRBV6-4 and TRBJ2-6; 7 bases map to TRBD1. Germline CDR1 is MRHNA and CDR2 is SNTAGT. V dropped 6 bases and J dropped 2; count of bases not matched to a gene: 4. The CDR3 is made up of 15 amino acids. The CDR3 nucleotides read TGTGCCAGCAGCCCCGACAGGGCTGGGGCCAACGTCCTGACTTTC. Translating it yields CASSPDRAGANVLTF.

This chain uses TRBV4-1 with TRBJ2-3; D uncertain. This CDR3 spans 16 amino acids. Germline loops: CDR1 MGHRA, CDR2 YSYEKL. The germline V and J ends were trimmed by 0 bases and 2 bases, with 12 bases remaining between them. Written as DNA, the CDR3 is TGCGCCAGCAGCCAAGAAGGTAGCCTCACCACAGATACGCAGTATTTT. Amino acids: CASSQEGSLTTDTQYF.

The chain employs TRBV10-1 and TRBJ2-2; D gene unclear. Germline loops: CDR1 WNHNN, CDR2 SYGVQD (reference sequence). V shed 3 bases and J shed 1 base, with 15 bases lying between them. This CDR3 spans 17 amino acids. In nucleotides, the CDR3 is TGCGCCAGCAGTGAACCTGAGCCGAATAAGAACACCGGGGAGCTGTTTTTT. It is translated as CASSEPEPNKNTGELFF.

The gene calls are TRBV28 and TRBJ2-7, with TRBD2 matching 13 bases. Trimming took 6 bases from V and 1 from J; bases not matched to a gene: 12. Germline V gene sequence: CDR1 MDHEN, CDR2 SYDVKM. The CDR3 has 18 residues. CDR3 nucleotide sequence: TGTGCCAGCAGGGATCGCTTACTAGCGGGAGGGGGGTCCTACGAGCAGTACTTC. Protein product: CASRDRLLAGGGSYEQYF.

The chain links TRBV10-2 to TRBJ1-1; 9 nucleotides align to TRBD1. Germline values: CDR1 WSHSY, CDR2 SAAADI. The V and J ends lost 7 bases and 4 bases, in that order; junction bases with no gene match: 7. CDR3 size: 14 residues. The CDR3 coding sequence is TGCGCCAGCACCCTGGGACAGGGTATCACTGAAGCTTTCTTT. It codes for CASTLGQGITEAFF.

The rearrangement joins TRBV11-2 to TRBJ2-3, with a weak D call TRBD2 (6 bases). The V end was cut by 3 bases, the J end by 4 bases, with 20 bases between. The CDR3 spans 17 residues. CDR1 and CDR2 (germline): SGHAT, FQNNGV. In DNA form, the CDR3 reads TGTGCCAGCAGCTTTCCAGCGGGCGTATCCTCGGCAGATACGCAGTATTTT. Translated: CASSFPAGVSSADTQYF.

This rearrangement joins TRBV2 to TRBJ2-7; 8 bases line up with TRBD2. Per germline, CDR1 SNHLY and CDR2 FYNNEI. V shed 7 bases, J shed 3 bases, and the junction held 5 bases outside the gene matches. CDR3 length: 13 amino acids. Written as DNA, the CDR3 is TGTGCCAGCACCGGGGGGGACTACTACGAGCAGTACTTC. Protein: CASTGGDYYEQYF.

The chain is built from TRBV19 and TRBJ2-7; 13 bases align to TRBD2. The CDR3 sequence is 14 residues long. Germline loops: CDR1 LNHDA, CDR2 SQIVND (reference sequence). The trim removed 5 bases at V and 5 bases at J, leaving 3 bases unmatched. CDR3 sequence (DNA): TGTGCCAGTAGTCGGACTAGCGGGAGTGACGAGCAGTACTTC. Its protein is CASSRTSGSDEQYF.

The chain is built from TRBV30 and TRBJ2-7; weak D call: TRBD1 (5 bases). Trimming took 4 bases from V and 6 from J, leaving 16 bases between them. Germline CDR1 and CDR2: GTSNPN and SVGIG (reference sequence). The CDR3 is 13 residues long. Here the CDR3 reads CAWKFKGWGEQYF. For the CDR3, the DNA is TGTGCCTGGAAATTTAAGGGGTGGGGCGAGCAGTACTTC.

This chain connects TRBV14 to TRBJ2-3; 8 nucleotides match TRBD2. CDR1 and CDR2 from the germline V gene are SGHDN and FVKESK. The V and J ends lost 6 bases and 5 bases, in that order; junction bases with no gene match: 13. This CDR3 comprises 16 residues. The CDR3 DNA is TGTGCCAGCAGTCAGGCCAGCGGGAGTGGGAGAGATACGCAGTATTTT. Translated, it gives CASSQASGSGRDTQYF.

This chain connects TRBV15 to TRBJ2-7; tentatively, D is TRBD2 (6 bases). The CDR3 spans 14 residues. CDR1 and CDR2 from the germline V gene are LNHNV and YYDKDF (reference sequence). With 1 base removed from V and 4 bases from J, the gap between germline ends came to 11 bases. The CDR3 DNA reads as TGTGCCACCAGCAGAGGGCGGGACCGTTACGAGCAGTACTTC. Translating it yields CATSRGRDRYEQYF.

This clone came up once. The chain carries TRBV15 and TRBJ2-1; 14 bases map to TRBD2. V shed 0 bases, J shed 9 bases, and the junction held 10 bases outside the gene matches. The V gene's germline CDR1 is LNHNV and CDR2 YYDKDF (reference sequence). The CDR3 spans 18 residues. DNA of the CDR3: TGTGCCACCAGCAGAGAACGCTCGGGGACTAGCGGGAGTCGTGAGCAGTTCTTC. It encodes CATSRERSGTSGSREQFF. The variable domain in full, with the rest retrieved from reference TRBV15 and TRBJ2-1, is DAMVIQNPRYQVTQFGKPVTLSCSQTLNHNVMYWYQQKSSQAPKLLFHYYDKDFNNEADTPDNFQSRRPNTSFCFLDIRSPGLGDTAMYLCATSRERSGTSGSREQFFGPGTRLTVL.